A single sample is the source of the 28 T cell receptor beta chains below, sequenced in a study of T cell responses to AZD1222 COVID-19 vaccine. Profiling relied on immunoSEQ multiplex PCR, and the TCRdb table lists in-frame clones only, not all of them. The data contain some 160,000 clones, approximately 91% of them singletons. The sample in question was peripheral blood, obtained on day 0 of AZD1222 vaccination. Receptor source: an adult in good health.

The chain employs TRBV7-2 and TRBJ2-2; D not certain. The CDR3 spans 14 residues. V was clipped by 0 bases and J by 3 bases, with 5 bases between them. CDR1 and CDR2 (germline): SGHTA, FQGNSA. The CDR3: CASSLAQYTGELFF. CDR3 sequence (DNA): TGTGCCAGCAGCTTAGCCCAATACACCGGGGAGCTGTTTTTT.

The genes are TRBV6-2 or TRBV6-3 and TRBJ2-3; D is undetermined. The V and J ends lost 2 bases and 2 bases respectively, with 8 bases between them. Germline CDR1 MNHEY, CDR2 SVGEGT. This CDR3 is built from 14 residues. The CDR3 DNA reads TGTGCCAGCAGTTACGAGGTAAACACAGATACGCAGTATTTT. Protein: CASSYEVNTDTQYF.

V gene TRBV28 combines with J gene TRBJ1-5, with no clear D. The CDR3 has 13 residues. The V and J ends lost 3 bases and 2 bases respectively, with 5 bases between them. The germline gives CDR1 MDHEN, CDR2 SYDVKM. The CDR3 bases are TGTGCCAGCAGTTTCGTTGGCAATCAGCCCCAGCATTTT. Amino acids: CASSFVGNQPQHF.

This rearrangement joins TRBV7-9 to TRBJ1-4; perhaps TRBD1 as D (6 bases). CDR1 and CDR2 from the germline V gene are SEHNR and FQNEAQ (reference sequence). The CDR3 length is 15 residues. Trimming pared 5 bases from V and 6 bases from J, leaving 16 bases between. CDR3 DNA sequence: TGTGCCAGCAGCCCCCGGAGGGGGTTGGATGAAAAACTGTTTTTT. It specifies CASSPRRGLDEKLFF.

This chain links TRBV6-6 with TRBJ2-2; D gene unclear. There are 14 residues in the CDR3. Germline-derived CDR1 and CDR2 are MNHNY and SVGAGI (reference sequence). V lost 5 bases and J lost 4, with 11 bases in between. CDR3 sequence (DNA): TGTGCCAGCAGTAGAGGACGAGGCACCGGGGAGCTGTTTTTT. The encoded protein is CASSRGRGTGELFF.

This sequence joins TRBV3-1 (or the pseudogene TRBV3-2) and TRBJ2-7; 11 bases line up with TRBD1. Germline assignment: CDR1 LGHDT and CDR2 YNNKEL (reference sequence). The CDR3 loop spans 15 amino acids. The trim removed 4 bases at V and 3 bases at J, leaving 5 bases unmatched. CDR3 nucleotides: TGTGCCAGCAGCCCGGGACAGGGGGGAGACTACGAGCAGTACTTC. Its protein product is CASSPGQGGDYEQYF.

The V gene is TRBV4-3, the J gene TRBJ2-7; TRBD2 aligns across 11 bases. The CDR3 has 15 residues. V lost 4 bases and J lost 1; bases outside the gene matches: 3. Looked up from germline, CDR1 is LGHNA and CDR2 is YSLEER. CDR3 coding DNA: TGCGCCAGCAGCCCCGGACTAGCGGGTTCCTACGAGCAGTACTTC. Its translation: CASSPGLAGSYEQYF.

The rearrangement uses TRBV5-6 and TRBJ1-2, with D unclear. V lost 4 bases, J lost 4 bases, and 11 bases lay in between. This CDR3 has 13 amino acids. Germline CDR1 reads SGHDT; CDR2 reads YYEEEE. CDR3: CASSPRASYGYTF. CDR3 DNA sequence: TGTGCCAGCAGCCCCCGGGCCTCCTATGGCTACACCTTC.

The chain combines TRBV2 with TRBJ2-7; D unclear. The CDR3 length is 11 residues. V lost 5 bases and J lost 3, with 5 bases in between. Germline CDR1 and CDR2: SNHLY and FYNNEI. CDR3 coding DNA: TGTGCCAGCAGTCTCAGCTACGAGCAGTACTTC. It is translated as CASSLSYEQYF.

The chain couples TRBV14 to TRBJ1-3, with 9 bases matching TRBD1. The CDR3 runs to 15 residues. Germline lookup yields CDR1 SGHDN and CDR2 FVKESK. The J segment lost 2 bases and the V segment lost 4 bases, leaving 3 bases of the junction unmatched. This chain's CDR3 is CASSPRTGAGNTIYF. The CDR3 region has the DNA TGTGCCAGCAGCCCTCGGACAGGGGCTGGAAACACCATATATTTT.

V is TRBV6-1 and J is TRBJ1-2; D is uncertain. Germline CDR1 MNHNS, CDR2 SASEGT. This CDR3 region has 15 residues. V was pared by 0 bases and J by 4 bases, with 12 bases between. The CDR3 coding sequence is TGTGCCAGCAGTGAAGCGGGAAACAGCGCCTATGGCTACACCTTC. Translation: CASSEAGNSAYGYTF.

V gene TRBV19 combines with J gene TRBJ1-3; no reliable D call. V lost 6 bases to trimming and J lost 0 bases, with 12 bases between them. CDR3 length: 15 amino acids. Germline CDR1 is LNHDA and CDR2 is SQIVND (reference sequence). The CDR3 reads CASRRDGSSGNTIYF. CDR3 nucleotides: TGTGCCAGTAGAAGGGATGGTAGCTCTGGAAACACCATATATTTT. Complete variable domain (other parts from reference TRBV19 and TRBJ1-3): DGGITQSPKYLFRKEGQNVTLSCEQNLNHDAMYWYRQDPGQGLRLIYYSQIVNDFQKGDIAEGYSVSREKKESFPLTVTSAQKNPTAFYLCASRRDGSSGNTIYFGEGSWLTVV.

The chain carries TRBV14 and TRBJ2-7; possibly TRBD2 for D (5 bases). V dropped 1 base and J dropped 1 base, with 8 bases sitting between them. The CDR3 extends over 14 amino acids. Germline V lookup: CDR1 SGHDN, CDR2 FVKESK. CDR3 in DNA: TGTGCCAGCAGCCAAGTGGAGGCATCCTACGAGCAGTACTTC. This translates into CASSQVEASYEQYF.

The gene calls are TRBV6-5 and TRBJ1-4; the D gene is possibly TRBD1 (6 bases). CDR3 size: 14 residues. V lost 6 bases to trimming and J lost 8 bases, with 16 bases between them. The germline gives CDR1 MNHEY, CDR2 SVGAGI. The DNA for the CDR3 is TGTGCCAGCAGGACTACGCCAGGGGTGGAAAAACTGTTTTTT. Protein product: CASRTTPGVEKLFF.

The chain uses TRBV4-1 and TRBJ1-1, with 8 bases lining up with TRBD1. The CDR3 runs to 17 residues. V lost 0 bases, J lost 5 bases, and 11 bases stayed unmatched. Germline V lookup: CDR1 MGHRA, CDR2 YSYEKL. CDR3 residues: CASSQDPPGQGETEAFF. The DNA of the CDR3 is TGCGCCAGCAGCCAAGATCCCCCCGGACAGGGCGAGACTGAAGCTTTCTTT.

This chain connects TRBV4-2 to TRBJ1-6; no firm D call. The V end was cut by 0 bases, the J end by 6 bases, with 6 bases between. There are 14 residues in the CDR3. Germline-derived CDR1 and CDR2 are LGHNA and YNFKEQ. The CDR3 nucleotides are TGTGCCAGCAGCCAAGATAGGCTTAATTCACCCCTCCACTTT. Protein: CASSQDRLNSPLHF.

The rearrangement uses TRBV30 and TRBJ1-6; no clear D. Trimming left V 2 bases short and J 11 bases short, with 13 bases between. CDR3 length: 13 residues. CDR1 and CDR2 (germline): GTSNPN, SVGIG (reference sequence). CDR3 nucleotide sequence: TGTGCCTGGAGTCCGGGATTATCAACACCCCTCCACTTT. It translates to CAWSPGLSTPLHF.

V and J are TRBV4-1 and TRBJ2-1; D ambiguous. This CDR3 has 18 residues. Trimming cost V 0 bases and J 6 bases, with 21 bases left between them. CDR1 MGHRA and CDR2 YSYEKL come from the germline V gene. CDR3 in amino acids: CASSQDWSRLADINEQFF. The CDR3 bases are TGCGCCAGCAGCCAAGATTGGAGCCGGTTGGCAGATATCAATGAGCAGTTCTTC.

V gene TRBV9 combines with J gene TRBJ1-5, with D possibly being TRBD1 (6 bases). With 4 bases removed from V and 2 bases from J, the gap between germline ends came to 10 bases. Germline V gene sequence: CDR1 SGDLS, CDR2 YYNGEE. CDR3 length: 14 amino acids. CDR3 sequence reads: CASSTGIGNQPQHF. The CDR3 region has the DNA TGTGCCAGCAGCACAGGGATTGGCAATCAGCCCCAGCATTTT.

The chain couples TRBV7-2 to TRBJ1-4; no clear D. Germline V gene lookup returns CDR1 SGHTA and CDR2 FQGNSA. Trimming shortened V by 1 base and J by 10 bases, and 10 bases separated the two germline ends. The CDR3 runs 13 residues. CDR3 coding DNA: TGTGCCAGCAGCTTAGGACATTTGGGAAAACTGTTTTTT. Protein: CASSLGHLGKLFF.

The genes are TRBV4-1 and TRBJ2-1, with D possibly being TRBD1 (5 bases). The V end was cut by 4 bases, the J end by 4 bases, with 14 bases between. The CDR3 contains 15 residues. Germline V gene sequence: CDR1 MGHRA, CDR2 YSYEKL. In DNA, the CDR3 is TGCGCCAGCAGCCTACAGACAGAATTATACAATGAGCAGTTCTTC. It is translated as CASSLQTELYNEQFF.

The chain carries TRBV6-6 and TRBJ2-5; 9 bases agree with TRBD2. The CDR3 runs to 14 residues. J lost 6 bases, V lost 2 bases, and 4 bases had no gene match. Germline CDR1 reads MNHNY; CDR2 reads SVGAGI (reference sequence). CDR3 amino acids: CASSYGTSRKTQYF. CDR3 in DNA: TGTGCCAGCAGTTACGGGACTAGCAGGAAGACCCAGTACTTC.

The chain uses TRBV2 and TRBJ2-7; weak D call: TRBD2 (5 bases). This CDR3 contains 14 residues. V lost 1 base to trimming and J lost 3 bases, with 10 bases between them. The germline CDR1 and CDR2 sequences are SNHLY and FYNNEI. DNA of the CDR3: TGTGCCAGCAGTGAAGGGCTAGCAGGCTACGAGCAGTACTTC. It specifies CASSEGLAGYEQYF.

The chain has TRBV3-1 (or the pseudogene TRBV3-2) and TRBJ2-7; D gene uncertain. V lost 0 bases and J 4 bases, leaving 10 bases between the germline ends. The CDR3 length is 14 residues. Germline CDR1 reads LGHDT; CDR2 reads YNNKEL (reference sequence). The CDR3 here is CASSQEPIPYEQYF. The CDR3 DNA follows: TGTGCCAGCAGCCAAGAACCCATTCCTTACGAGCAGTACTTC.

This chain uses TRBV12-3 or TRBV12-4 with TRBJ1-2, with 7 bases aligning to TRBD1. The CDR3 contains 13 residues. V lost 5 bases to trimming and J lost 7 bases; unmatched junction nucleotides: 7. CDR3 sequence (DNA): TGTGCCAGCAGTCAGGGGGTGCGAGGTGGCTACACCTTC. As protein: CASSQGVRGGYTF.

The chain has TRBV28 and TRBJ1-2, with 7 bases fitting TRBD1. The CDR3 has 13 amino acids. Trimming removed 10 bases from V and 4 bases from J; junction bases left unmatched: 9. Germline V gives CDR1 MDHEN, CDR2 SYDVKM. The CDR3 protein is CATLQGLGYGYTF. Here the CDR3 DNA reads TGTGCCACCCTACAGGGGCTAGGCTATGGCTACACCTTC.

The chain links TRBV5-1 to TRBJ1-2; tentative D call: TRBD1 (6 bases). Germline V gene lookup returns CDR1 SGHRS and CDR2 YFSETQ. The CDR3 covers 14 residues. Trimming removed 3 bases from V and 8 bases from J, with 17 bases in between. The CDR3 region has the DNA TGCGCCAGCAGCTCGCACCCACAGGGACTCGGCTACACCTTC. It translates to CASSSHPQGLGYTF.

The V call is TRBV15, the J call TRBJ2-1, with D perhaps matching TRBD1 (5 bases). Trimming removed 0 bases from V and 4 bases from J, with 10 bases in between. This CDR3 spans 15 amino acids. CDR1 is LNHNV and CDR2 is YYDKDF in the germline V gene (reference sequence). In DNA form, the CDR3 reads TGTGCCACCAGCAGAGAACGACAGATTTACAATGAGCAGTTCTTC. This gives the protein CATSRERQIYNEQFF.